The clone carrying this T cell receptor (beta chain) was counted ten times or more. Its target is not known. Previously published methods and listed TCR primers were used for the bulk TCR libraries. A single record per CDR3 protein comes from TCRdb applying MiXCR to the PCR reads. The table lists over 300,000 distinct CDR3 sequences, roughly a quarter of them singletons, with about 0.71% in the top ten. This record comes from a study of molecular identifiers for immune sequencing clone quantification. Findings and limits, study-wide: A single cell's spiked Jurkat TCR RNA was reportedly detectable among about a million naive cells.

The V end lost 4 bases, the J end lost 4 bases, and 8 bases lay between the germline ends. The CDR3 has 11 amino acids. Germline CDR1 and CDR2: DFQATT and SNEGSKA (reference sequence). This receptor was obtained from a human donor in good health. Some libraries in this study had Jurkat cell RNA spiked in. Sequencing was performed on naive CD8+ T cells from blood, with Jurkat cell RNA spiked in. As to subset: FACS-sorted CD8+CD4-CCR7+CD45RA+ naive T cells. The chain has TRBV20-1 and TRBJ2-7, with D possibly TRBD2 on 5 matching bases. In DNA, the CDR3 is TGCAGTGCTACCGGGGATTACGAGCAGTACTTC. Its translation is CSATGDYEQYF.